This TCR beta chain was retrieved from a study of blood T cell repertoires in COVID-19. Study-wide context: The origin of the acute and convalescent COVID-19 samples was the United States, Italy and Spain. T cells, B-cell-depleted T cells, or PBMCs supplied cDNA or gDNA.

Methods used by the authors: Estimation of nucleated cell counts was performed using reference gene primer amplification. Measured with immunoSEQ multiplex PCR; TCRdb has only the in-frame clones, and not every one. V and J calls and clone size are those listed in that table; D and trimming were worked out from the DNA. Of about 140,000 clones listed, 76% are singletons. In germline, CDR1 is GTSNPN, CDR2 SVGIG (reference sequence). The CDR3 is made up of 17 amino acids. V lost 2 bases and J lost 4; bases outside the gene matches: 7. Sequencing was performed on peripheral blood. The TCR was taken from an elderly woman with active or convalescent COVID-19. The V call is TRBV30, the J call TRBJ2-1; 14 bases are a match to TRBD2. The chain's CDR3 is CAWSTYWTSGGYNEQFF. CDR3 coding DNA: TGTGCCTGGAGTACTTACTGGACTAGCGGGGGGTACAATGAGCAGTTCTTC.